The TCR beta chain under discussion was sequenced for a study of cytomegalovirus exposure and HLA in healthy donors. In the study overall: The same platform used for the approximately 700 first-cohort repertoires was also used for the 120 or so validation repertoires, as a later analysis reported.

Notes on this clone: Its antigen is unknown.

This CDR3 has 15 amino acids. The germline CDR1 and CDR2 sequences are SGHVS and FNYEAQ. Trimming cost V 2 bases and J 4 bases, with 11 bases left between them. Only in-frame clones appear in the TCRdb table, and some are missing; sequencing was by immunoSEQ multiplex PCR. The data contain about 140,000 clones, approximately 80% of them seen just once; the ten biggest clones take up roughly 30%. General study results and limits: Associated with cytomegalovirus, according to the listing, were 150 to 200 TCR beta chains. Reports described diagnosis of cytomegalovirus status by the classifier as highly specific and sensitive.

V gene TRBV7-6 combines with J gene TRBJ1-4, with D maybe TRBD1 (5 bases). Sequencing input: PBMCs. This sequence was found in a man aged 30 to 39 in good health and CMV-seropositive. DNA of the CDR3: TGTGCCAGCAGCTTAAGGTCCGGGGGTAATGAAAAACTGTTTTTT. Its protein product is CASSLRSGGNEKLFF. Based on the CDR3 plus reference TRBV7-6 and TRBJ1-4, the full variable domain is GAGVSQSPRYKVTKRGQDVALRCDPISGHVSLYWYRQALGQGPEFLTYFNYEAQQDKSGLPNDRFSAERPEGSISTLTIQRTEQRDSAMYRCASSLRSGGNEKLFFGSGTQLSVL.